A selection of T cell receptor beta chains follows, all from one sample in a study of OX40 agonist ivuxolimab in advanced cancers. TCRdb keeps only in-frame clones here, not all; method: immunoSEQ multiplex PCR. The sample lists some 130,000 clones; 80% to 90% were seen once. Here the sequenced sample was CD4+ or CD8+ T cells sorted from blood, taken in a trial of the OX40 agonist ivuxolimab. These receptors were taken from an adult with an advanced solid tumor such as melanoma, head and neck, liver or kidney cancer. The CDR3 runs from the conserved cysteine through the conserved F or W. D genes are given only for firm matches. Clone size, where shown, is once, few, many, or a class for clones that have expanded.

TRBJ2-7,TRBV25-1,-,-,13,TGTGCCAGCAGTCTAGGGGGTACCTACGAGCAGTACTTC,CASSLGGTYEQYF
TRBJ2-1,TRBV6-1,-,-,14,TGTGCCAGCAGTGGGAGGGGAGACTACAATGAGCAGTTCTTC,CASSGRGDYNEQFF
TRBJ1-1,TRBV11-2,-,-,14,TGTGCCAGCAGCTGGGGTTGGCGGCAGACTGAAGCTTTCTTT,CASSWGWRQTEAFF
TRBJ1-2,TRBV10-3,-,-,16,TGTGCCATCAGTGATCGATTAAGGGACACGGGCCATGGCTACACCTTC,CAISDRLRDTGHGYTF
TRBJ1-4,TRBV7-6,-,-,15,TGTGCCAGCAGCTCATCCCCTGCAACTAATGAAAAACTGTTTTTT,CASSSSPATNEKLFF
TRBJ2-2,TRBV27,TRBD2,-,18,TGTGCCAGCAGTTTATCGTGGCCGCTAGCGGGGGCCACCGGGGAGCTGTTTTTT,CASSLSWPLAGATGELFF
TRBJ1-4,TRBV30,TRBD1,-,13,TGTGCCTGGAGTGTGGAGACAGGGGAAAAACTGTTTTTT,CAWSVETGEKLFF
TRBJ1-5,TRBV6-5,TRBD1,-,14,TGTGCCAGCAGGGGACAGGGTAGCAATCAGCCCCAGCATTTT,CASRGQGSNQPQHF
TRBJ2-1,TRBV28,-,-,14,TGTGCCAGCCTCCCAGGGAGCTCCTACAATGAGCAGTTCTTC,CASLPGSSYNEQFF
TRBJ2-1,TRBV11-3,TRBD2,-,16,TGTGCCAGCAGCTCCAGGACTAGCGGGGACTACAATGAGCAGTTCTTC,CASSSRTSGDYNEQFF
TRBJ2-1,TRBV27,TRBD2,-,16,TGTGCCAGCAGTCCACTAGCGGGGGGGCTGAACTTGTGGCAGTTCTTC,CASSPLAGGLNLWQFF
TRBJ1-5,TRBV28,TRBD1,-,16,TGTGCCAGCAGTTCCGGAGGACAGGGCAACAATCAGCCCCAGCATTTT,CASSSGGQGNNQPQHF
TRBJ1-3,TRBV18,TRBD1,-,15,TGTGCCAGCTCCCCCGGAACAGGGGCAGGAAACACCATATATTTT,CASSPGTGAGNTIYF
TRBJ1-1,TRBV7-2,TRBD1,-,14,TGTGCCAGCAGCCCACGACAGGGTAACACTGAAGCTTTCTTT,CASSPRQGNTEAFF
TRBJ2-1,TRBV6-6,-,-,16,TGTGCCAGCAGTTACTCGAGGGGTAGCGCCTACAATGAGCAGTTCTTC,CASSYSRGSAYNEQFF
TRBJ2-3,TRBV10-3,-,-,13,TGTGCCATCAGTGGACCCCTAGCAGATACGCAGTATTTT,CAISGPLADTQYF
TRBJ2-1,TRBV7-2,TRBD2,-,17,TGTGCCAGCAGCTTCATCCCGGGACTAGCGGGGGTCAATGAGCAGTTCTTC,CASSFIPGLAGVNEQFF
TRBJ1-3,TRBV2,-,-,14,TGTGCCAGCAGTGGGCCGGGTGTCGGAAACACCATATATTTT,CASSGPGVGNTIYF
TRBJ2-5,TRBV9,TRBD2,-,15,TGTGCCAGCAGCGCGGGAGCGGGGTTTGAAGAGACCCAGTACTTC,CASSAGAGFEETQYF
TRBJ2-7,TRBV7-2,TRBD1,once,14,TGTGCCAGCAGCCAGGGACAGGAGAAGAACGAGCAGTACTTC,CASSQGQEKNEQYF
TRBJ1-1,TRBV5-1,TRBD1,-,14,TGCGCCAGCAGCGGGACAGGGGGCGGCACTGAAGCTTTCTTT,CASSGTGGGTEAFF
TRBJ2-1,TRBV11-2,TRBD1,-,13,TGTGCCAGCAGCTTGGGGACAGCAAATGAGCAGTTCTTC,CASSLGTANEQFF
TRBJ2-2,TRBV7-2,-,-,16,TGTGCCAGCAGCTTAGCGGGAGGGGGCTTCACCGGGGAGCTGTTTTTT,CASSLAGGGFTGELFF
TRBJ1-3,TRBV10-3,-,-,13,TGTGCCATCAGTGAGTCAGTCGGAAACACCATATATTTT,CAISESVGNTIYF
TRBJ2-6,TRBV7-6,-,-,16,TGTGCCAGCAGCTTAGGACGGAACTCTGGGGCCAACGTCCTGACTTTC,CASSLGRNSGANVLTF
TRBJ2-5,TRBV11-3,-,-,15,TGTGCCAGCAGCTTACAAGGGGTTCAGGGGGAGACCCAGTACTTC,CASSLQGVQGETQYF
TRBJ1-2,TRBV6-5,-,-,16,TGTGCCAGCAGTTACATGAGGTCCCCAAGGTCGCTTGGCTACACCTTC,CASSYMRSPRSLGYTF
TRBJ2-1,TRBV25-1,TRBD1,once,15,TGTGCCAGCAGTGAAACAGGGGGCGGTTACAATGAGCAGTTCTTC,CASSETGGGYNEQFF
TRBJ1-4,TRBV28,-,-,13,TGTGCCAGCAGTTTATCAGGGGAAGAAAAACTGTTTTTT,CASSLSGEEKLFF
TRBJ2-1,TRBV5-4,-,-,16,TGTGCCAGCAGCTTGGAAGCGATGAGCTCCTACAATGAGCAGTTCTTC,CASSLEAMSSYNEQFF
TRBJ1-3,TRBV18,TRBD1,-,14,TGTGCCAGCTCACCTACAGGGGGCCGAAACACCATATATTTT,CASSPTGGRNTIYF
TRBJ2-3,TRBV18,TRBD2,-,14,TGTGCCAGCTCACCGGGACTAGCGTTGAATACGCAGTATTTT,CASSPGLALNTQYF
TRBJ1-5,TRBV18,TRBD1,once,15,TGTGCCAGCTCACCCAGGGGGTCCAGCAATCAGCCCCAGCATTTT,CASSPRGSSNQPQHF